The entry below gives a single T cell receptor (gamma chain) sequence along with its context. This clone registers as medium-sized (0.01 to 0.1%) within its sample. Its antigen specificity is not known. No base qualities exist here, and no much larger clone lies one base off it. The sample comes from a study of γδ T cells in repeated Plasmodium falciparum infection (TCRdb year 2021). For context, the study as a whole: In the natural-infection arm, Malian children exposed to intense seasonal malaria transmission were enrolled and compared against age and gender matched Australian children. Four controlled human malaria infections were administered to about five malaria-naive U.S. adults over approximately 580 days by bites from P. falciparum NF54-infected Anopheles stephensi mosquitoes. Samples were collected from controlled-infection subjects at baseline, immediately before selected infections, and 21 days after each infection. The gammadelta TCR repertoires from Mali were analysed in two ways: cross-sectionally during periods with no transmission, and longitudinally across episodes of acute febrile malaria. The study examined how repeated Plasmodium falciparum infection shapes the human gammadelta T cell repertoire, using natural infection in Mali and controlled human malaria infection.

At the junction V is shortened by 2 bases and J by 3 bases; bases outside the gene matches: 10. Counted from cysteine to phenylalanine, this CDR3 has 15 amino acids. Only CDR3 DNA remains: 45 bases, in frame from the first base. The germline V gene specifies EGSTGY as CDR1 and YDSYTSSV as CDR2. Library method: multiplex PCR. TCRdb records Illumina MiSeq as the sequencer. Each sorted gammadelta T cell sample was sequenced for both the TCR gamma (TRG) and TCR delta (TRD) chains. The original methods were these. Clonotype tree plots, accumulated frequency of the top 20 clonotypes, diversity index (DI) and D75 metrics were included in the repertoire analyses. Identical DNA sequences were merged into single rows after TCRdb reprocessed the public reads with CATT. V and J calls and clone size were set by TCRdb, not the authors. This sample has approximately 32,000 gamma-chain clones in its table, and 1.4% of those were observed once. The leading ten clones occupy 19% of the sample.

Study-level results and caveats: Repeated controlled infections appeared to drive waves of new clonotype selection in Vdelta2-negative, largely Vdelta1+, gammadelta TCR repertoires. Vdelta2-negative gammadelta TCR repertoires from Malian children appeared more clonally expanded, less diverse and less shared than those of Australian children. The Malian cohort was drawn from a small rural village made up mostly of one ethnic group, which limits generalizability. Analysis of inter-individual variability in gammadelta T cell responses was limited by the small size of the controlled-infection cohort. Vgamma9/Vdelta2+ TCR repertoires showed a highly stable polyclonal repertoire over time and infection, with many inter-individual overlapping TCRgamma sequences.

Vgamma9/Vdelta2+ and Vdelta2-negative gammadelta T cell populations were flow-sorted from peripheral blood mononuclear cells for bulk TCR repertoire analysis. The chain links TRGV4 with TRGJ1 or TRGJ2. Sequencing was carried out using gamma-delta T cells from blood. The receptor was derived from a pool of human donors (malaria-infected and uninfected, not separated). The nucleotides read TGTGCCACCTGGGATGCAGTTGGGATTTATTATAAGAAACTCTTT. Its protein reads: CATWDAVGIYYKKLF.